One and the same sample provided the 31 T cell receptor beta chains below, sequenced in a study of human T cells and chemical hapten exposure. Regarding time point: patch test 2, 6 weeks after DPC sensitization. Treatment noted: therapeutic diphenylcyclopropenone sensitization with weekly scalp DPC. TCRdb fed the RACE reads into MiXCR, producing one record per CDR3 protein. The repertoire has 69,000 or so distinct CDR3 sequences, 10% of them found once; the top ten carry around 6.8%. The sample in question was whole blood, obtained in connection with sensitization to the hapten diphenylcyclopropenone (DPC). Source of these receptors: a woman aged 45 to 65 with alopecia areata. Some clones in this sample may be carry-over from other donors' samples.

The table lists this clonotype with many counts. The rearrangement links TRBV12-3 or TRBV12-4 to TRBJ1-2; D possibly corresponds to TRBD1 (5 bases). This CDR3 is 15 amino acids long. Trimming removed 7 bases from V and 8 bases from J, with 23 bases in between. CDR3 DNA: TGTGCCAGCACCACGACCGGACCGAAGGGACGGGGCTACACCTTC. Protein sequence: CASTTTGPKGRGYTF.

The chain has TRBV12-3 or TRBV12-4 and TRBJ2-7; D is possibly TRBD1 (6 bases). V was pared by 2 bases and J by 0 bases, with 17 bases between. This CDR3 is built from 17 residues. CDR3 residues: CASSLRLLRDNSYEQYF. The CDR3, as DNA: TGTGCCAGCAGTTTACGGCTACTCCGGGACAACTCCTACGAGCAGTACTTC.

This clonotype was seen only a few times. The V call is TRBV7-9, the J call TRBJ2-1; 7 bases align to TRBD1. After removal of 1 base from V and 8 bases from J, the junction contained 2 bases not matched to a gene. Germline V CDR1 and CDR2: SEHNR, FQNEAQ (reference sequence). The CDR3 is 13 amino acids. CDR3 DNA sequence: TGTGCCAGCAGCTTAGGAGGGGGCGATGAGCAGTTCTTC. This codes for CASSLGGGDEQFF.

CDR3: CATSDLRENEQFF. The CDR3 DNA sequence: TGTGCCACCAGTGATTTAAGGGAGAATGAGCAGTTCTTC. The gene calls are TRBV24-1 and TRBJ2-1; D is possibly TRBD2 (5 bases). CDR3 length equals 13 residues. CDR1 is KGHDR, CDR2 SFDVKD, per germline. The ends were cut back, 1 base at V and 7 bases at J, with 7 bases in the middle.

This clonotype was observed many times. The rearrangement uses TRBV16 and TRBJ1-2; D gene unclear. Trimming removed 2 bases from V and 2 bases from J, with 15 bases in between. The CDR3 totals 16 residues. Germline values: CDR1 KGHSY, CDR2 FQNENV. CDR3 sequence: CASSQARAAANYGYTF. The CDR3 bases are TGTGCCAGCAGCCAAGCAAGGGCGGCGGCCAACTATGGCTACACCTTC. Full variable domain (missing parts from reference TRBV16 and TRBJ1-2): GEEVAQTPKHLVRGEGQKAKLYCAPIKGHSYVFWYQQVLKNEFKFLISFQNENVFDETGMPKERFSAKCLPNSPCSLEIQATKLEDSAVYFCASSQARAAANYGYTFGSGTRLTVV.

This chain links TRBV20-1 with TRBJ1-5, with TRBD1 matching over 8 bases. CDR1 and CDR2 (germline): DFQATT, SNEGSKA (reference sequence). This CDR3 is built from 14 residues. V was pared by 6 bases and J by 3 bases, with 7 bases of the junction left unmatched. CDR3 sequence (DNA): TGCAGTGCGATCGGACAGGGCATCAATCAGCCCCAGCATTTT. This codes for CSAIGQGINQPQHF.

This clonotype was counted at least ten times. J is TRBJ2-1 and V is TRBV13; 8 nucleotides match TRBD1. The CDR3 covers 16 residues. The V and J ends lost 3 bases and 8 bases, in that order; junction bases with no gene match: 12. The V gene's germline CDR1 is PRHDT and CDR2 FYEKMQ (reference sequence). The CDR3 here is CASSFSGQGKVDEQFF. The CDR3 DNA sequence: TGTGCCAGCAGCTTCTCAGGACAGGGAAAAGTCGATGAGCAGTTCTTC.

There are many counts of this clonotype. V usage is TRBV3-1 and J usage is TRBJ2-1, with TRBD2 matching over 7 bases. This CDR3 spans 14 amino acids. CDR1 and CDR2 (germline): LGHDT, YNNKEL (reference sequence). V gave up 2 bases and J gave up 7 bases; unmatched junction bases: 5. The DNA of the CDR3 is TGTGCCAGCAGCCAAAGCGGGGCCAAAAATGAGCAGTTCTTC. Its protein product is CASSQSGAKNEQFF.

This clonotype appeared a few times. J is TRBJ1-1 and V is TRBV7-9; 7 bases are shared with TRBD1. CDR1 is SEHNR, CDR2 FQNEAQ, per germline (reference sequence). V lost 6 bases, J lost 5 bases, and 18 bases stayed unmatched. The CDR3 is 17 amino acids. CDR3 loop: CASRETSVRGQETEAFF. Written as DNA, the CDR3 is TGTGCCAGCAGAGAAACGTCGGTGAGGGGGCAGGAGACTGAAGCTTTCTTT.

The CDR3 sequence is CASTTTGTARGPYTF. CDR3 coding DNA: TGTGCCAGTACCACTACAGGGACGGCGCGTGGGCCCTACACCTTC. The rearrangement links TRBV19 to TRBJ1-2; D possibly corresponds to TRBD1 (6 bases). V lost 7 bases and J lost 10, with 25 bases in between. The germline V gene encodes CDR1 LNHDA and CDR2 SQIVND (reference sequence). This CDR3 has 15 residues. The whole variable domain, remainder taken from reference TRBV19 and TRBJ1-2, is DGGITQSPKYLFRKEGQNVTLSCEQNLNHDAMYWYRQDPGQGLRLIYYSQIVNDFQKGDIAEGYSVSREKKESFPLTVTSAQKNPTAFYLCASTTTGTARGPYTFGSGTRLTVV.

The CDR3 nucleotides are TGTGCCAGCAGCGTCTTAGCGGGAGTGTCCTACAATGAGCAGTTCTTC. Translation gives CASSVLAGVSYNEQFF. The chain links TRBV9 to TRBJ2-1; TRBD2 matches 9 bases. Germline V lookup: CDR1 SGDLS, CDR2 YYNGEE. CDR3 size: 16 residues. J was trimmed by 1 base and V by 2 bases; bases with no gene match: 4. Combining the CDR3 with reference TRBV9 and TRBJ2-1 gives the whole variable domain DSGVTQTPKHLITATGQRVTLRCSPRSGDLSVYWYQQSLDQGLQFLIQYYNGEERAKGNILERFSAQQFPDLHSELNLSSLELGDSALYFCASSVLAGVSYNEQFFGPGTRLTVL.

CDR3 amino acids: CASSRQGAYEQYF. The CDR3 nucleotides read TGTGCCAGCAGCCGACAGGGGGCCTACGAGCAGTACTTC. This rearrangement joins TRBV12-3 or TRBV12-4 to TRBJ2-7; 9 bases agree with TRBD1. V lost 6 bases and J lost 2; bases outside the gene matches: 2. This CDR3 has 13 residues.

This clonotype was recorded at least ten times. The V call is TRBV2, the J call TRBJ2-5; D not resolved. Deletions cut 8 bases from V and 5 bases from J, with 12 bases between. Germline loops: CDR1 SNHLY, CDR2 FYNNEI. The CDR3 totals 12 residues. CDR3 protein: CASGWSRETQYF. CDR3 bases: TGTGCCAGCGGGTGGTCCAGGGAGACCCAGTACTTC.

Ten or more counts support this clonotype. V usage is TRBV9 and J usage is TRBJ1-5, with TRBD1 matching 8 bases. This CDR3 has 13 residues. V gave up 4 bases and J gave up 6 bases; unmatched junction bases: 3. Germline assignment: CDR1 SGDLS and CDR2 YYNGEE. The CDR3, as DNA: TGTGCCAGCAGCCGAACAGGGGGTCAGCCCCAGCATTTT. This gives the protein CASSRTGGQPQHF.

This sequence joins TRBV29-1 and TRBJ2-3, with 8 bases matching TRBD2. Germline lookup yields CDR1 SQVTM and CDR2 ANQGSEA. Germline trimming cut 7 bases from V and 3 bases from J; bases unmatched to any gene: 9. CDR3 length: 14 amino acids. In nucleotides, the CDR3 is TGCAGCGGGGTACCTAGCGGGTTAACAGATACGCAGTATTTT. It is translated as CSGVPSGLTDTQYF.

The J gene is TRBJ1-1, the V gene TRBV7-2; D gene unclear. V dropped 0 bases and J dropped 3 bases, with 5 bases sitting between them. The CDR3 runs 13 residues. Germline V gives CDR1 SGHTA, CDR2 FQGNSA. CDR3 amino acids: CASSLAVDTEAFF. CDR3 nucleotide sequence: TGTGCCAGCAGCTTAGCGGTTGACACTGAAGCTTTCTTT.

The chain joins TRBV6-2 or TRBV6-3 to TRBJ2-1, with 11 bases fitting TRBD2. The CDR3 is 18 amino acids. V gave up 0 bases and J gave up 8 bases; unmatched junction bases: 12. Germline V lookup: CDR1 MNHEY, CDR2 SVGEGT. DNA of the CDR3: TGTGCCAGCAGTTACTCCCCCGCTCCGGGACTAGCGGCCTATGAGCAGTTCTTC. Translation gives CASSYSPAPGLAAYEQFF.

This clonotype came up a few times. The chain joins TRBV20-1 to TRBJ2-1, with 10 positions matching TRBD2. Germline values: CDR1 DFQATT, CDR2 SNEGSKA (reference sequence). V shed 7 bases, J shed 0 bases, and the junction held 9 bases outside the gene matches. CDR3 length equals 16 residues. CDR3 DNA sequence: TGCAGTGTCTCTAGCGGGAGCCCGAGCTCCTACAATGAGCAGTTCTTC. Translation gives CSVSSGSPSSYNEQFF.

This clonotype was detected many times. This sequence joins TRBV2 and TRBJ2-1; 11 bases line up with TRBD2. V lost 5 bases, J lost 5 bases, and 5 bases stayed unmatched. Germline CDR1 reads SNHLY; CDR2 reads FYNNEI. The CDR3 has 15 amino acids. DNA of the CDR3: TGTGCCAGCAGTAGAGGGACTAGCGGACACAATGAGCAGTTCTTC. Translating gives CASSRGTSGHNEQFF.

The rearrangement joins TRBV28 to TRBJ2-1; no clear D. Germline V gene lookup returns CDR1 MDHEN and CDR2 SYDVKM. V gave up 6 bases and J gave up 5 bases, with 17 bases separating them. This CDR3 comprises 15 residues. As DNA, the CDR3 is TGTGCCAGCAGCCCGCCCGGTAGCCTAAACAATGAGCAGTTCTTC. Translating gives CASSPPGSLNNEQFF.

The gene calls are TRBV13 and TRBJ2-1; a possible D gene is TRBD2 (5 bases). Germline V CDR1 and CDR2: PRHDT, FYEKMQ (reference sequence). V gave up 5 bases and J gave up 1 base, with 9 bases separating them. CDR3 length equals 14 residues. CDR3 in amino acids: CASSNRESYNEQFF. The CDR3 coding sequence is TGTGCCAGCAGCAACCGGGAATCCTACAATGAGCAGTTCTTC. The entire variable domain, with the rest obtained from reference TRBV13 and TRBJ2-1, is as follows: AAGVIQSPRHLIKEKRETATLKCYPIPRHDTVYWYQQGPGQDPQFLISFYEKMQSDKGSIPDRFSAQQFSDYHSELNMSSLELGDSALYFCASSNRESYNEQFFGPGTRLTVL.

The chain employs TRBV7-9 and TRBJ2-4; TRBD1 is a possible D gene (6 bases). V lost 0 bases to trimming and J lost 8 bases, with 17 bases between them. This CDR3 contains 16 residues. Germline V CDR1 and CDR2: SEHNR, FQNEAQ (reference sequence). CDR3 sequence: CASSLASTGLLDIQYF. CDR3 DNA sequence: TGTGCCAGCAGCTTAGCTTCGACAGGTCTGTTGGACATTCAGTACTTC.

This clonotype turned up a few times. The chain combines TRBV28 with TRBJ2-7; D is perhaps TRBD1 (5 bases). CDR1 MDHEN and CDR2 SYDVKM come from the germline V gene. Trimming shortened V by 3 bases and J by 1 base, and 13 bases separated the two germline ends. The CDR3 length is 15 residues. The CDR3 region has the DNA TGTGCCAGCAGTTTCCGCCAGGGTAGGTCCTACGAGCAGTACTTC. Its translation: CASSFRQGRSYEQYF.

The table lists this clonotype with a few counts. This chain joins TRBV29-1 and TRBJ2-7, with a weak D call TRBD2 (5 bases). V was clipped by 4 bases and J by 3 bases, with 10 bases between them. CDR1 is SQVTM and CDR2 is ANQGSEA in the germline V gene. The CDR3 is 12 residues long. The CDR3 DNA is TGCAGCGTTGGAGGGAGAGACTACGAGCAGTACTTC. This codes for CSVGGRDYEQYF.

This clonotype was picked up many times. The V call is TRBV7-9, the J call TRBJ2-3, with 9 bases fitting TRBD2. The V and J ends lost 5 bases and 3 bases, in that order; junction bases with no gene match: 6. CDR3 length: 15 amino acids. Germline CDR1 SEHNR, CDR2 FQNEAQ (reference sequence). CDR3: CASSRAGGTTDTQYF. The CDR3 DNA sequence: TGTGCCAGCAGCAGAGCGGGAGGTACTACAGATACGCAGTATTTT.

This clonotype was counted ten times or more. The CDR3 sequence is CASSLTSGSSIFTDTQYF. CDR3 in DNA: TGTGCCAGCAGTTTGACTAGCGGGTCGTCCATTTTCACAGATACGCAGTATTTT. This chain joins TRBV12-3 or TRBV12-4 and TRBJ2-3; 10 bases align to TRBD2. V dropped 3 bases and J dropped 2; count of bases not matched to a gene: 11. This CDR3 spans 18 amino acids.

This clonotype was counted a few times. V is TRBV18 and J is TRBJ2-7; D ambiguous. The CDR3 totals 15 residues. Trimming shortened V by 3 bases and J by 4 bases, and 16 bases separated the two germline ends. CDR1 KGHSH and CDR2 LQKENI come from the germline V gene. CDR3 protein: CASSPPLGGLYEQYF. DNA for the CDR3: TGTGCCAGCTCACCCCCGCTTGGTGGGCTTTACGAGCAGTACTTC.

This clonotype was seen repeatedly, ten times or more. V usage is TRBV21-1 and J usage is TRBJ2-4; whether TRBD2, the table's D call, matches the DNA was not checked. TRBV21-1 is deemed a pseudogene. The CDR3 spans 16 residues. The CDR3 sequence: CASSKGKREGVNIQYF. CDR3 bases: TGTGCCAGCAGCAAGGGAAAGCGGGAGGGCGTTAACATTCAGTACTTC.

This clonotype was counted ten times or more. J is TRBJ2-5 and V is TRBV20-1, with D possibly matching TRBD1 (6 bases). V was cut by 4 bases and J by 4 bases, with 13 bases left in between. The germline V gene has CDR1 DFQATT and CDR2 SNEGSKA (reference sequence). The CDR3 covers 13 residues. The CDR3 DNA is TGCAGTGCTAACAGGGCCCTGGGAGAGACCCAGTACTTC. This sequence encodes CSANRALGETQYF.

At least ten counts were recorded for this clonotype. The CDR3 coding sequence is TGTGCCAGCAGCTTGAGAAGGGCCCACCGATCGAATGAGCAGTTCTTC. It translates to CASSLRRAHRSNEQFF. This chain connects TRBV11-2 to TRBJ2-1; D not resolved. From germline, CDR1 is SGHAT and CDR2 FQNNGV. The CDR3 totals 16 residues. The germline V and J ends were trimmed by 3 bases and 7 bases, with 19 bases remaining between them.

V and J are TRBV6-1 and TRBJ1-1, with no clear D. Looked up from germline, CDR1 is MNHNS and CDR2 is SASEGT. The V gene lost 5 bases and the J gene lost 1 base, with 8 bases spanning the gap. The CDR3 runs to 13 residues. The CDR3, as DNA: TGTGCCAGCAGTCATCTGGGGAACACTGAAGCTTTCTTT. Its translation is CASSHLGNTEAFF.